This T cell receptor beta chain derives from a study of OX40 agonist ivuxolimab in advanced cancers. Germline V gene data show CDR1 as SQVTM and CDR2 as ANQGSEA. The V gene lost 4 bases and the J gene lost 7 bases, with 10 bases spanning the gap. This CDR3 is built from 11 residues. Only in-frame clones appear in the TCRdb table, and some are missing; sequencing was by immunoSEQ multiplex PCR. The sample shows 85,000 to 95,000 clones, more than 85% of them seen only once. This sequence joins TRBV29-1 and TRBJ1-2; no definite D call. The TCR was taken from an adult with an advanced solid tumor such as melanoma, head and neck, liver or kidney cancer. The material sequenced was CD4+ or CD8+ T cells sorted from blood, taken in a trial of the OX40 agonist ivuxolimab. The CDR3 spells CSVVDGFGYTF. CDR3 bases: TGCAGCGTTGTTGACGGGTTTGGCTACACCTTC.